This T cell receptor (beta chain) was sequenced during a study of T cell responses to AZD1222 COVID-19 vaccine. On this clone itself: No antigen is known for it.

Study observations and caveats: The donor group comprised mostly white British people and more females; the analysis possibly underestimated clonal diversity. In the spike-specific TCR repertoire, nearly half reportedly target unmutated variant regions. Vaccine-associated CD4 TCRs spanned spike, dominant at 160-218 and 743-854. Baseline testing showed seropositivity in only 5 or 6 AZD1222 recipients.

Using immunoSEQ multiplex PCR, the repertoire was profiled, and TCRdb retains in-frame clones only, with some absent. The table has about 130,000 clones, about nine tenths seen once. The source is an adult in good health. Material: peripheral blood, obtained on day 0 of MenACWY control vaccination.

The CDR3 sequence is CASLRSISTGELFF. Here the CDR3 DNA reads TGTGCCAGCCTCCGTAGTATTTCTACCGGGGAGCTGTTTTTT. The chain links TRBV28 to TRBJ2-2; D remains ambiguous. Germline CDR1 MDHEN, CDR2 SYDVKM. V dropped 8 bases and J dropped 5 bases, with 15 bases sitting between them. The CDR3 contains 14 residues.